Detailed here is one T cell receptor (beta chain). Antigen specificity is unknown. The record originates from a study of CD4 T cells in relation to SARS-CoV-2 and coronaviruses. Method: immunoSEQ multiplex PCR; TCRdb's copy keeps in-frame clones and lacks some. The profile shows about 29,000 clones, 60% to 85% of them singletons. CD4+ T cells from unexposed donors were obtained before the COVID-19 pandemic (2011-2018). Isolation of CD4+ T cells took place after about 9 days in culture. Germline-derived CDR1 and CDR2 are LNHDA and SQIVND (reference sequence). CDR3 length: 14 residues. V lost 8 bases to trimming and J lost 0 bases; unmatched junction nucleotides: 3.

This clonotype was obtained from a human donor in good health. Input material: CD4+ T cells from PBMCs, cultured in vitro. J is TRBJ2-1 and V is TRBV19; 8 nucleotides agree with TRBD2. The CDR3 is CASYSGTSYNEQFF. The CDR3 DNA reads TGTGCCAGTTATAGCGGGACCTCCTACAATGAGCAGTTCTTC.